The clone carrying this T cell receptor (beta chain) showed up just a few times. Each CDR3 protein gets one entry after TCRdb re-called the RACE reads with MiXCR. The repertoire has 95,000 or so distinct CDR3 sequences, approximately 10% of them found once; the top ten carry 3% to 4%. Time point of the sample: patch test 2, 6 weeks after DPC sensitization. The treatment here: therapeutic diphenylcyclopropenone sensitization with weekly scalp DPC. This CDR3 has 18 amino acids. V gave up 4 bases and J gave up 3 bases, with 25 bases separating them. In germline, CDR1 is SGDLS, CDR2 YYNGEE. This specimen comes from a study of human T cells and chemical hapten exposure. The overall study: TCR yields differed between samples (mainly from small differences in pooled library volume).

The material was whole blood, obtained in connection with sensitization to the hapten diphenylcyclopropenone (DPC). This chain connects TRBV9 to TRBJ2-5, with D perhaps being TRBD1 or TRBD2 (5 bases each). This clonotype originated in a woman between 35 and 50 years old with alopecia areata. Some clones in this sample may be carry-over from other donors' samples. CDR3 DNA sequence: TGTGCCAGCAGCCGAGGCCCCACCCCGGGACGGCAAGAAGAGACCCAGTACTTC. Translating gives CASSRGPTPGRQEETQYF.